Listed below are T cell receptor beta chains from one sample, sequenced in a study of OX40 agonist ivuxolimab in advanced cancers. Data came from immunoSEQ multiplex PCR; TCRdb stores just in-frame clones and leaves some out. The repertoire holds approximately 82,000 clones, with roughly 92% as singletons. This specimen consisted of CD4+ or CD8+ T cells sorted from blood, obtained in a trial of the OX40 agonist ivuxolimab. These receptors originate from an adult with an advanced solid tumor such as melanoma, head and neck, liver or kidney cancer. Each CDR3 is given with its conserved first and last residue. A D gene is named only where the DNA matches it firmly. A clone size is listed for some rows: how often the clone was seen (once, few, many), or a class if it is expanded.

abundance: .
d_gene: TRBD1
v_gene: TRBV19
j_gene: TRBJ2-7
CDR3nt: TGTGCCAGTAGTACGAGTCCGGGACAGGGGACCTACGAGCAGTACTTC
CDR3aa: CASSTSPGQGTYEQYF

abundance: few
d_gene: .
v_gene: TRBV19
j_gene: TRBJ1-5
CDR3nt: TGTGCCAGTAACGGTAGCAATCAGCCCCAGCATTTT
CDR3aa: CASNGSNQPQHF

abundance: .
d_gene: TRBD1
v_gene: TRBV9
j_gene: TRBJ2-7
CDR3nt: TGTGCCAGCAGCGTAGAGACAGGGGGCTTGTCCGAGCAGTACTTC
CDR3aa: CASSVETGGLSEQYF

abundance: once
d_gene: TRBD1
v_gene: TRBV6-1
j_gene: TRBJ2-1
CDR3nt: TGTGCCAGCAGTGCCCGGGACAGGGGGACCAATGTCTACAATGAGCAGTTCTTC
CDR3aa: CASSARDRGTNVYNEQFF

abundance: .
d_gene: .
v_gene: TRBV5-6
j_gene: TRBJ1-2
CDR3nt: TGTGCCAGCAGCTTGGCAGTATCTGGGGGTGGCTACACCTTC
CDR3aa: CASSLAVSGGGYTF

abundance: .
d_gene: .
v_gene: TRBV5-6
j_gene: TRBJ1-4
CDR3nt: TGTGCCAGCAGCTTGGCGGCCAGGCTGGGTGAAAAACTGTTTTTT
CDR3aa: CASSLAARLGEKLFF

abundance: .
d_gene: TRBD1
v_gene: TRBV10-3
j_gene: TRBJ2-7
CDR3nt: TGTGCCATCGGCTCCGGACAGGGCGACGAGCAGTACTTC
CDR3aa: CAIGSGQGDEQYF

abundance: .
d_gene: .
v_gene: TRBV6-6
j_gene: TRBJ2-3
CDR3nt: TGTGCCAGCACTTCGGCCGTGCCAGATACGCAGTATTTT
CDR3aa: CASTSAVPDTQYF

abundance: .
d_gene: TRBD1
v_gene: TRBV5-1
j_gene: TRBJ1-1
CDR3nt: TGCGCCAGCAGCTTCAGGGGGCAGGGGATGAACACTGAAGCTTTCTTT
CDR3aa: CASSFRGQGMNTEAFF

abundance: .
d_gene: TRBD1
v_gene: TRBV5-6
j_gene: TRBJ1-2
CDR3nt: TGTGCCAGCAGCCGCCAGGGGGCAAGCTATGGCTACACCTTC
CDR3aa: CASSRQGASYGYTF